This TCR beta chain was captured in a study of T cell responses to AZD1222 COVID-19 vaccine. On this clone itself: As yet, its antigen is unknown.

Germline V CDR1 and CDR2: MDHEN, SYDVKM. The CDR3 is 12 residues long. V gave up 6 bases and J gave up 0 bases, with 5 bases separating them. Sequencing used immunoSEQ multiplex PCR; TCRdb keeps in-frame clones, though not all of them. Altogether some 150,000 clones are present, 87% being singletons, with the ten largest covering approximately 9%. Points from the study as a whole: The peak T cell response came first, and repertoires were sampled only after it. Baseline serology detected seropositivity in only six or seven AZD1222 recipients. White British people made up most donors, females outnumbered males, and clonal diversity was possibly underestimated. Increases in Spike-specific TCR breadth and depth were seen after two AZD1222 doses.

Source: peripheral blood, taken 28 days after the second AZD1222 dose. The rearrangement uses TRBV28 and TRBJ1-1; D not resolved. This clonotype was obtained from an adult who received the AZD1222 COVID-19 vaccine. The chain's CDR3 is CASRLLNTEAFF. The CDR3 nucleotides are TGTGCCAGCAGGCTATTGAACACTGAAGCTTTCTTT. Supplemented by reference TRBV28 and TRBJ1-1, the full variable domain reads DVKVTQSSRYLVKRTGEKVFLECVQDMDHENMFWYRQDPGLGLRLIYFSYDVKMKEKGDIPEGYSVSREKKERFSLILESASTNQTSMYLCASRLLNTEAFFGQGTRLTVV.